This T cell receptor (beta chain) is drawn from a study of blood T cell repertoires in COVID-19. Looking at the study overall: T cells, B-cell-depleted T cells, or PBMCs provided the cDNA or gDNA that served as material.

Original processing notes: Using reference gene primer amplification, nucleated cell counts were estimated. Clones were sequenced by immunoSEQ multiplex PCR, and TCRdb holds only the in-frame ones, with some missing. That table supplies the V and J calls and clone size; D and trimming were determined from the DNA. Counted here are roughly 400,000 clones, over 75% occurring once; the ten biggest clones make up roughly 2%. The CDR3 extends over 17 amino acids. V shed 6 bases, J shed 1 base, and the junction held 12 bases outside the gene matches. Germline CDR1 LGHDT, CDR2 YNNKEL (reference sequence). Only one count was recorded for this clone.

The chain couples TRBV3-1 (or the pseudogene TRBV3-2) to TRBJ2-1; 7 positions agree with TRBD2. This clonotype was sampled from a woman aged 55-69 years with COVID-19, enrolled during active disease. Material for sequencing was peripheral blood. The CDR3 here is CASSLSPGGWSYNEQFF. The CDR3 DNA reads as TGTGCCAGCAGTCTAAGTCCGGGGGGTTGGTCCTACAATGAGCAGTTCTTC.